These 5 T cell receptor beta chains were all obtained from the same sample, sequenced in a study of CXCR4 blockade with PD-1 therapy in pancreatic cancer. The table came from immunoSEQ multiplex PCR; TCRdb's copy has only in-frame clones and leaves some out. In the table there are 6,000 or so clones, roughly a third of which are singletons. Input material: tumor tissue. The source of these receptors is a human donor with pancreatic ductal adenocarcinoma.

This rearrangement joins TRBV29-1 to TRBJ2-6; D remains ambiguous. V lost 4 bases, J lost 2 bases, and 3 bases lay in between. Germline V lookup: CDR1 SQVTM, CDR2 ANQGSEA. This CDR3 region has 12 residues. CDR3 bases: TGCAGCGTTGTAACTGGGGCCAACGTCCTGACTTTC. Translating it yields CSVVTGANVLTF.

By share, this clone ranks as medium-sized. The CDR3 DNA follows: TGTGCCAGCACCGTGGGGGGCGGGGAGCTGTTTTTT. It yields the protein CASTVGGGELFF. This chain joins TRBV6-8 and TRBJ2-2; tentative D call: TRBD2 (6 bases). CDR1 and CDR2 from the germline V gene are MNHGY and SAAAGT. The CDR3 spans 12 residues. The V gene lost 7 bases and the J gene lost 7 bases, with 10 bases spanning the gap.

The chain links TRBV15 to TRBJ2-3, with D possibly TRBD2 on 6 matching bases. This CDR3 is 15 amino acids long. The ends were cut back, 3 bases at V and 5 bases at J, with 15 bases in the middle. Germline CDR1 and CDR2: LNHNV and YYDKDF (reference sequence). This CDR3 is CATSREGTEIDTQYF. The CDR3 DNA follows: TGTGCCACCAGCAGGGAGGGGACGGAGATAGATACGCAGTATTTT.

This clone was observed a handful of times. This CDR3 reads CASSANMADTQYF. In DNA, the CDR3 is TGTGCCAGCAGCGCGAACATGGCAGATACGCAGTATTTT. The chain employs TRBV9 and TRBJ2-3; D call uncertain. Germline V gene sequence: CDR1 SGDLS, CDR2 YYNGEE. This CDR3 spans 13 amino acids. V lost 3 bases, J lost 4 bases, and 9 bases lay in between.

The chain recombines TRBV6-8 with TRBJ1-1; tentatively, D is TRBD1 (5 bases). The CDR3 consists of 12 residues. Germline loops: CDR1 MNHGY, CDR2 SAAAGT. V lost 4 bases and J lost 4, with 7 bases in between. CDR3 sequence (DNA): TGTGCCAGCAGTTGGACAATCACTGAAGCTTTCTTT. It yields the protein CASSWTITEAFF.